This T cell receptor (beta chain) originates from a study of T cells in Graves' hyperthyroidism and ophthalmopathy. Amplification targeted TCR beta CDR3 regions from RNA transcripts. The study used the HTBI primer set for a first-round RT-PCR of the TCR CDR3. TCRdb ran MiXCR on the multiplex PCR reads and lists one entry per CDR3 protein. The data show some 570,000 distinct CDR3 sequences, over 12% seen once. In its sample, this clonotype was seen many times. The sequencing sample was made of blood. This TCR was sampled from a young woman with Graves' ophthalmopathy.

The DNA for the CDR3 is TGTGCCAGCAGCCCCGCCGGCCTTGGCTACACCTTC. Translated, it gives CASSPAGLGYTF. The genes are TRBV7-2 and TRBJ1-2, with D uncertain. V was shortened by 5 bases and J by 7 bases, with 11 bases between the two germline ends. CDR1 is SGHTA, CDR2 FQGNSA, per germline. The CDR3 spans 12 residues.